The clone carrying this TCR beta chain was counted many times. The target antigen is unknown. Trimming stripped 0 bases from V and 2 bases from J, with 5 bases between. The CDR3 length is 13 residues. Germline assignment: CDR1 MNHEY and CDR2 SVGAGI. The time point denotes: persistent/refractory GD, antithyroid drugs over 5 years with positive TRAb. PBMC RNA served as the TCR library source. Combining iRepertoire HTBI primers with Arm-PCR of CDR3 regions, the authors built TCR beta libraries. TCRdb processed the multiplex PCR reads anew with MiXCR; each CDR3 protein has one entry. The sample consists of hundreds of thousands of distinct CDR3 sequences, roughly 21% of them appearing once. This entry is derived from a study of regulatory T cells in long-lasting Graves disease. On the study more broadly: Persistent Graves' disease meant over 5 years of antithyroid drugs with positive TSH receptor antibodies. Findings and limits, study-wide: Among samples with persistent disease, TRBV28, TRBJ1-2 and TRBJ2-5 were favored. Newly diagnosed Graves' patients exceeded persistent ones in TCR diversity.

The receptor was isolated from a female donor with Graves disease. The sample in question was peripheral blood mononuclear cells (PBMCs), obtained when the disease was refractory, from a patient treated with antithyroid drugs. The chain links TRBV6-5 to TRBJ2-7; the D gene is possibly TRBD1 (5 bases). In DNA, the CDR3 is TGTGCCAGCAGTTACTCAGGGGCCTACGAGCAGTACTTC. Its translation: CASSYSGAYEQYF.